The 26 T cell receptor beta chains below all came from one sample that was sequenced in a study of shared clonotypes between healthy human individuals. Selected positively for CCR7 and CD45RO-negative, naive CD8 cells excluded terminally differentiated effector memory CD45RA+ cells. Clones were read by immunoSEQ multiplex PCR, and TCRdb kept only the in-frame ones, dropping some. The sample includes around 2,000,000 clones, roughly 95% of them seen just once. Sequencing was performed on naive CD8+ T cells sorted from blood. These receptor sequences come from a man between 18 and 29 years old in good health.

The chain employs TRBV27 and TRBJ1-1; D unresolved. The germline gives CDR1 MNHEY, CDR2 SMNVEV (reference sequence). The CDR3 loop spans 13 amino acids. Trimming left V 4 bases short and J 1 base short, with 7 bases between. The CDR3 protein is CASSYSKNTEAFF. CDR3 in DNA: TGTGCCAGCAGTTACTCAAAGAACACTGAAGCTTTCTTT.

The V call is TRBV11-2, the J call TRBJ2-1; 12 positions match TRBD2. The CDR3 totals 16 residues. Germline CDR1 reads SGHAT; CDR2 reads FQNNGV. V lost 3 bases, J lost 2 bases, and 2 bases stayed unmatched. This chain's CDR3 is CASSFWTSGTYNEQFF. CDR3 sequence (DNA): TGTGCCAGCAGCTTCTGGACTAGCGGGACCTACAATGAGCAGTTCTTC.

The genes are TRBV4-3 and TRBJ2-5; 10 positions agree with TRBD2. Germline V gene lookup returns CDR1 LGHNA and CDR2 YSLEER. CDR3 length equals 15 residues. J lost 5 bases, V lost 1 base, and 4 bases had no gene match. This chain's CDR3 is CASSQAQAGGETQYF. The DNA of the CDR3 is TGCGCCAGCAGCCAAGCTCAAGCGGGAGGGGAGACCCAGTACTTC.

V usage is TRBV11-2 and J usage is TRBJ2-1, with D tentatively TRBD2 (6 bases). The germline gives CDR1 SGHAT, CDR2 FQNNGV. Trimming removed 2 bases at V and 10 bases at J, with 18 bases between. The CDR3 covers 15 residues. The CDR3 DNA is TGTGCCAGCAGCTTAAGGAGGGATGGGGGGACCGAGCAGTTCTTC. This encodes CASSLRRDGGTEQFF.

The chain uses TRBV25-1 and TRBJ2-7; no definite D call. This CDR3 contains 13 residues. The V end lost 8 bases, the J end lost 1 base, and 12 bases lay between the germline ends. CDR1 is MGHDK and CDR2 is SYGVNS in the germline V gene. This CDR3 reads CASAPQSSYEQYF. The CDR3 region has the DNA TGTGCCAGCGCCCCCCAGTCGTCCTACGAGCAGTACTTC.

The CDR3 region has the DNA TGCGCCAGCAAACCGACAGGGTCTGGAAACACCATATATTTT. Its protein product is CASKPTGSGNTIYF. The chain links TRBV10-1 to TRBJ1-3, with TRBD1 identical over 7 bases. The CDR3 consists of 14 residues. The ends lost 7 bases at V and 1 base at J; junction bases unmatched: 4. Germline CDR1 is WNHNN and CDR2 is SYGVQD (reference sequence).

This chain connects TRBV2 to TRBJ2-4; D remains ambiguous. This CDR3 comprises 16 residues. V was trimmed by 0 bases and J by 5 bases, leaving 14 bases between them. Germline CDR1 reads SNHLY; CDR2 reads FYNNEI. CDR3 nucleotide sequence: TGTGCCAGCAGTGAAGCGCAGGCTCCTTGGGAAAACATTCAGTACTTC. It specifies CASSEAQAPWENIQYF.

The V gene is TRBV6-1, the J gene TRBJ2-3; TRBD1 matches 8 bases. V trimming: 6 bases; J trimming: 6 bases; junction bases outside the gene matches: 11. The CDR3 is 15 amino acids. CDR1 is MNHNS, CDR2 SASEGT, per germline. CDR3 sequence: CASSQGQEGADTQYF. The CDR3 DNA follows: TGTGCCAGCAGCCAGGGACAGGAAGGGGCGGATACGCAGTATTTT.

V usage is TRBV27 and J usage is TRBJ2-3; TRBD2 is a possible D gene (6 bases). The CDR3 extends over 16 amino acids. CDR1 is MNHEY and CDR2 is SMNVEV in the germline V gene (reference sequence). V was clipped by 1 base and J by 3 bases, with 14 bases between them. The CDR3 protein is CASSLWWGEGTDTQYF. CDR3 nucleotides: TGTGCCAGCAGTTTATGGTGGGGGGAAGGGACAGATACGCAGTATTTT.

This sequence joins TRBV5-1 and TRBJ2-7, with TRBD1 identical over 8 bases. The germline V gene encodes CDR1 SGHRS and CDR2 YFSETQ. There are 13 residues in the CDR3. Trimming removed 3 bases from V and 5 bases from J; junction bases left unmatched: 4. CDR3 sequence (DNA): TGCGCCAGCAGCTCAGCGGACAGGGACGAGCAGTACTTC. Protein sequence: CASSSADRDEQYF.

The rearrangement links TRBV19 to TRBJ1-4; the match to TRBD1 covers 7 bases. The germline CDR1 and CDR2 sequences are LNHDA and SQIVND (reference sequence). Trimming removed 5 bases from V and 4 bases from J; junction bases left unmatched: 7. This CDR3 region has 15 residues. The CDR3 spells CASSLGQLLNEKLFF. The CDR3 DNA reads as TGTGCCAGTAGTTTGGGACAGCTCCTTAATGAAAAACTGTTTTTT.

The V and J genes are TRBV5-1 and TRBJ1-2; D is possibly TRBD1 (5 bases). This CDR3 is built from 13 residues. Germline CDR1 is SGHRS and CDR2 is YFSETQ. With 5 bases removed from V and 8 bases from J, the gap between germline ends came to 16 bases. This CDR3 reads CASSFDSRSGYTF. In DNA, the CDR3 is TGCGCCAGCAGTTTCGACAGTAGATCGGGCTACACCTTC. Full variable domain (remainder filled in from reference TRBV5-1 and TRBJ1-2): KAGVTQTPRYLIKTRGQQVTLSCSPISGHRSVSWYQQTPGQGLQFLFEYFSETQRNKGNFPGRFSGRQFSNSRSEMNVSTLELGDSALYLCASSFDSRSGYTFGSGTRLTVV.

The J gene is TRBJ2-1, the V gene TRBV27; possible D gene TRBD1, 6 bases. Germline V CDR1 and CDR2: MNHEY, SMNVEV (reference sequence). CDR3 length equals 14 residues. Trimming removed 11 bases at V and 5 bases at J, with 19 bases between. This CDR3 reads CAARDNPGNNEQFF. The DNA for the CDR3 is TGTGCCGCGAGGGACAACCCCGGTAACAATGAGCAGTTCTTC.

As concerns this clone: Other nucleotide sequences from this sample produce the same CDR3. The chain combines TRBV5-1 with TRBJ2-7; the match to TRBD1 covers 7 bases. The V segment lost 0 bases and the J segment 6 bases; nucleotides outside the gene matches: 3. CDR3 length: 13 residues. Germline V gene lookup returns CDR1 SGHRS and CDR2 YFSETQ. CDR3 in DNA: TGCGCCAGCAGCTTGGTCAGGGGGAGCGAGCAGTACTTC. Translating it yields CASSLVRGSEQYF.

V gene TRBV6-5 combines with J gene TRBJ2-5, with 13 bases fitting TRBD2. Germline loops: CDR1 MNHEY, CDR2 SVGAGI. Trimming cost V 7 bases and J 5 bases; bases outside gene matches: 7. The CDR3 runs to 15 residues. In DNA, the CDR3 is TGTGCCAGCAACCAGGGACTAGCGGGAAGCGAGACCCAGTACTTC. Encoded protein: CASNQGLAGSETQYF.

The chain combines TRBV6-5 with TRBJ1-2; maybe TRBD1 (6 bases). The germline gives CDR1 MNHEY, CDR2 SVGAGI. The CDR3 has 16 residues. Trimming stripped 0 bases from V and 2 bases from J, with 13 bases between. CDR3 region: CASSYSAGEENYGYTF. Here the CDR3 DNA reads TGTGCCAGCAGTTACTCGGCAGGGGAGGAGAACTATGGCTACACCTTC.

The chain has TRBV2 and TRBJ1-1; D might be TRBD1 (6 bases). The CDR3 sequence is 12 residues long. Germline V gene sequence: CDR1 SNHLY, CDR2 FYNNEI. Trimming left V 1 base short and J 7 bases short, with 7 bases between. In DNA form, the CDR3 reads TGTGCCAGCAGTGAAGGGACAGATGAAGCTTTCTTT. Its translation: CASSEGTDEAFF.

The chain has TRBV4-3 and TRBJ2-3; TRBD1 matches 7 bases. The CDR3 runs to 16 residues. Germline V gives CDR1 LGHNA, CDR2 YSLEER. J lost 5 bases, V lost 4 bases, and 12 bases had no gene match. Here the CDR3 reads CASSPFPDRDEDTQYF. In DNA form, the CDR3 reads TGCGCCAGCAGCCCCTTTCCCGACAGGGATGAAGATACGCAGTATTTT.

CDR3 sequence (DNA): TGTGCCAGCAGTCAGCCGGGCCCAGGGATGGAGACCCAGTACTTC. Translated, it gives CASSQPGPGMETQYF. The rearrangement links TRBV27 to TRBJ2-5, with a weak D call TRBD1 (5 bases). The germline CDR1 and CDR2 sequences are MNHEY and SMNVEV (reference sequence). The CDR3 length is 15 residues. The V and J ends lost 5 bases and 5 bases respectively, with 18 bases between them.

The J gene is TRBJ2-5, the V gene TRBV10-3; D gene ambiguous. The CDR3 is 13 amino acids. From germline, CDR1 is ENHRY and CDR2 SYGVKD. Trimming stripped 8 bases from V and 4 bases from J, with 14 bases between. Here the CDR3 reads CAISGEGGETQYF. Here the CDR3 DNA reads TGTGCCATCTCTGGAGAAGGCGGAGAGACCCAGTACTTC.

J is TRBJ1-2 and V is TRBV20-1, with TRBD1 matching over 7 bases. The CDR3 has 10 residues. The germline CDR1 and CDR2 sequences are DFQATT and SNEGSKA (reference sequence). Trimming removed 8 bases from V and 5 bases from J; junction bases left unmatched: 2. This chain's CDR3 is CSTQGYGYTF. For the CDR3, the DNA is TGCAGTACACAGGGGTATGGCTACACCTTC.

V usage is TRBV18 and J usage is TRBJ2-1, with D possibly TRBD1 on 5 matching bases. Germline CDR1 KGHSH, CDR2 LQKENI. Trimming shortened V by 4 bases and J by 2 bases, and 15 bases separated the two germline ends. The CDR3 is 16 amino acids. As DNA, the CDR3 is TGTGCCAGCTCACTAAGCGACAGAATGCCCTACAATGAGCAGTTCTTC. Translation: CASSLSDRMPYNEQFF. Using reference TRBV18 and TRBJ2-1 for the parts outside the CDR3, the full variable domain is NAGVMQNPRHLVRRRGQEARLRCSPMKGHSHVYWYRQLPEEGLKFMVYLQKENIIDESGMPKERFSAEFPKEGPSILRIQQVVRGDSAAYFCASSLSDRMPYNEQFFGPGTRLTVL.

This clone was observed a single time. The V gene is TRBV29-1, the J gene TRBJ2-7, with 11 bases that match TRBD2. Germline assignment: CDR1 SQVTM and CDR2 ANQGSEA. The CDR3 has 16 amino acids. The ends lost 1 base at V and 4 bases at J; junction bases unmatched: 9. CDR3 loop: CSVEVLAGGSFYEQYF. The CDR3 nucleotides are TGCAGCGTTGAAGTCTTAGCGGGAGGGTCTTTTTACGAGCAGTACTTC.

This chain links TRBV7-6 with TRBJ2-1; 9 bases agree with TRBD2. The CDR3 consists of 15 residues. V was clipped by 5 bases and J by 6 bases; unmatched bases: 8. The germline CDR1 and CDR2 sequences are SGHVS and FNYEAQ. CDR3: CASSPLAGTPNEQFF. The CDR3 bases are TGTGCCAGCAGCCCTCTAGCGGGAACCCCCAATGAGCAGTTCTTC. Full variable domain (rest looked up from reference TRBV7-6 and TRBJ2-1): GAGVSQSPRYKVTKRGQDVALRCDPISGHVSLYWYRQALGQGPEFLTYFNYEAQQDKSGLPNDRFSAERPEGSISTLTIQRTEQRDSAMYRCASSPLAGTPNEQFFGPGTRLTVL.

This clone appeared a single time. This same CDR3 is encoded by further DNA sequences in the sample. The V gene is TRBV25-1, the J gene TRBJ2-7; D is ambiguous. The CDR3 is 14 residues long. Per germline, CDR1 MGHDK and CDR2 SYGVNS. Trimming cost V 1 base and J 4 bases, with 11 bases left between them. In DNA, the CDR3 is TGTGCCAGCAGTGAATCAGGCGGTACATACGAGCAGTACTTC. Translation: CASSESGGTYEQYF.

The chain is built from TRBV6-6 and TRBJ2-5; 8 bases align to TRBD2. V shed 5 bases and J 8 bases; nucleotides not matched to a gene: 13. In germline, CDR1 is MNHNY, CDR2 SVGAGI (reference sequence). The CDR3 totals 15 residues. CDR3: CASSIGRAGELTQYF. CDR3 bases: TGTGCCAGCAGTATCGGGAGGGCAGGGGAGCTTACCCAGTACTTC.